Listed below are T cell receptor beta chains from one sample, sequenced in a study of cytomegalovirus exposure and HLA in healthy donors. Assay: immunoSEQ multiplex PCR; the TCRdb copy retains only in-frame clones and omits some. Here the sample spans 120,000 to 150,000 clones, over 80% being singletons. The sequenced sample was PBMCs. All receptors come from a male donor in good health and CMV-seronegative. Both conserved end residues are part of each CDR3. Fields, in order: J gene, clone size, D gene, V gene, CDR3 DNA, CDR3 protein. D genes are given only for firm matches. For some rows the clone size is stated as once, few or many, or as a class when expanded; others skip it.

J gene: TRBJ2-3; clone size: -; D gene: -; V gene: TRBV4-1; CDR3 DNA: TGCGCCAGCAGCCGCGGGACAGTCGTGGATACGCAGTATTTT; CDR3 protein: CASSRGTVVDTQYF
J gene: TRBJ1-6; clone size: -; D gene: -; V gene: TRBV28; CDR3 DNA: TGTGCCAGTAAAACAGGGTATAATTCACCCCTCCACTTT; CDR3 protein: CASKTGYNSPLHF
J gene: TRBJ1-6; clone size: -; D gene: -; V gene: TRBV19; CDR3 DNA: TGTGCCAGCACCCCCTCCGGGACTGCCGTACTGGGGGCCTATAATTCACCCCTCCACTTT; CDR3 protein: CASTPSGTAVLGAYNSPLHF
J gene: TRBJ2-7; clone size: -; D gene: TRBD1; V gene: TRBV7-2; CDR3 DNA: TGTGCCAGCAGCTTTTACGGGACAGTCGTCTCCTACGAGCAGTACTTC; CDR3 protein: CASSFYGTVVSYEQYF
J gene: TRBJ2-7; clone size: once; D gene: -; V gene: TRBV6-1; CDR3 DNA: TGTGCCAGCAGTGTTCTCAGCGGGCGAGGCGATGAGCAGTACTTC; CDR3 protein: CASSVLSGRGDEQYF
J gene: TRBJ1-2; clone size: -; D gene: TRBD1; V gene: TRBV27; CDR3 DNA: TGTGCCAGCAGGAACAGGGGGCTAGACTATGGCTACACCTTC; CDR3 protein: CASRNRGLDYGYTF
J gene: TRBJ2-7; clone size: once; D gene: TRBD2; V gene: TRBV7-9; CDR3 DNA: TGTGCCAGCAGCTCGACTAGCGGGCCTCCTGAGGAGCAGTACTTC; CDR3 protein: CASSSTSGPPEEQYF
J gene: TRBJ1-5; clone size: -; D gene: -; V gene: TRBV28; CDR3 DNA: TGTGCCAGCAATACCGCGGGCAGCATACATCAGCCCCAGCATTTT; CDR3 protein: CASNTAGSIHQPQHF
J gene: TRBJ1-6; clone size: -; D gene: -; V gene: TRBV9; CDR3 DNA: TGTGCCAGCAGCGTAGAGGGACGCGGGAGTTCACCCCTCCACTTT; CDR3 protein: CASSVEGRGSSPLHF
J gene: TRBJ2-7; clone size: -; D gene: -; V gene: TRBV19; CDR3 DNA: TGTGCCAGTACCCCCTCGATGGCGGCATTTTACGAGCAGTACTTC; CDR3 protein: CASTPSMAAFYEQYF